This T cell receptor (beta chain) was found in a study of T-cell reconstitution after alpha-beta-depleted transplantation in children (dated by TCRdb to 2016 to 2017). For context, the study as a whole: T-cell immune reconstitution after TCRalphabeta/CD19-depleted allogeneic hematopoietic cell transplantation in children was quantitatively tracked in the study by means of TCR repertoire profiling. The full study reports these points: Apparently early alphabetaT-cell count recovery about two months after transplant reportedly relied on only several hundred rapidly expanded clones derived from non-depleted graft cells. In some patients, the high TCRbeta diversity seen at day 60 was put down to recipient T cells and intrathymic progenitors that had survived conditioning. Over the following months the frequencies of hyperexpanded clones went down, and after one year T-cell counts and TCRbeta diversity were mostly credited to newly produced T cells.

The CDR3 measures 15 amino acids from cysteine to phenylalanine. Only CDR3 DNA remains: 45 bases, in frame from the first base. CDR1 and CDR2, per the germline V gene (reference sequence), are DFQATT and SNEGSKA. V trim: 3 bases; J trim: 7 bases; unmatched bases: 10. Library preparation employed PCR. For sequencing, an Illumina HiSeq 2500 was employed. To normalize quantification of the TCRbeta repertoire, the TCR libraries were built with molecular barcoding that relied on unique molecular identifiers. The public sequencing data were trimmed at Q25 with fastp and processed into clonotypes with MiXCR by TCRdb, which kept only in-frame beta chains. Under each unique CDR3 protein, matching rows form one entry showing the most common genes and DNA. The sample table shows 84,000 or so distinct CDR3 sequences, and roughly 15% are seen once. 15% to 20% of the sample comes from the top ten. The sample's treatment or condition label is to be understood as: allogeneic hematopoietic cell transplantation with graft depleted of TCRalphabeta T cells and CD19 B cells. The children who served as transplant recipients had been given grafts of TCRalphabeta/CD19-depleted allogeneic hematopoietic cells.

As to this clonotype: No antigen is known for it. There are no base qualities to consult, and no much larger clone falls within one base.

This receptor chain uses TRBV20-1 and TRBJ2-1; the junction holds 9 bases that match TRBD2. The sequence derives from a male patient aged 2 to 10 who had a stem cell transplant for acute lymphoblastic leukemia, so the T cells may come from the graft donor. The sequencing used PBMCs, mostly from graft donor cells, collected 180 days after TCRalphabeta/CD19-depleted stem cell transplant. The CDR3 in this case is CSARPPGLAGNEQFF. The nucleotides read TGCAGTGCTAGGCCCCCAGGGCTAGCGGGAAATGAGCAGTTCTTC.